The clone carrying this T cell receptor beta chain appeared a few times. In TCRdb, the RT-PCR reads were re-called with MiXCR into one record per CDR3 protein. Counted here are fewer than 600,000 distinct CDR3 sequences, approximately 7.2% occurring once; the ten biggest clones make up around 13%. Trimming removed 4 bases from V and 2 bases from J, with 15 bases in between. The CDR3 consists of 15 residues. The germline V gene has CDR1 SGHRS and CDR2 YFSETQ. This entry is derived from a study of response to subunit inactivated influenza vaccine. Source: PBMCs from blood, taken about 24 months after vaccination. The receptor was isolated from a man aged 50 to 69 who received an inactivated influenza vaccine. This rearrangement joins TRBV5-1 to TRBJ2-5, with D possibly being TRBD2 (6 bases). Here the CDR3 reads CASSVTGTPQETQYF. The CDR3 nucleotides read TGCGCCAGCAGCGTTACCGGGACTCCACAAGAGACCCAGTACTTC.